Below are 7 T cell receptor beta chains sequenced from a single sample in a study of blood T cell repertoires in COVID-19. Measured with immunoSEQ multiplex PCR; TCRdb has only the in-frame clones, and not every one. This table has about 330,000 clones, approximately 88% appearing once. Sequencing was done on a sample of peripheral blood. Every receptor here comes from a woman in her 50s with active or convalescent COVID-19.

This rearrangement joins TRBV30 to TRBJ2-5, with 13 nucleotides matching TRBD2. Germline assignment: CDR1 GTSNPN and CDR2 SVGIG (reference sequence). The CDR3 totals 16 residues. The junction had 10 bases not matched to a gene; V was cut back by 8 bases and J by 1 base. The CDR3 spells CAGRTSGRISQETQYF. Here the CDR3 DNA reads TGTGCCGGGCGGACTAGCGGGAGAATAAGCCAAGAGACCCAGTACTTC.

This clone has more than one count but fewer than ten. The germline gene is not matched at one end of the junction; a read error may be the cause. The chain is built from TRBV4-3 and TRBJ2-7; TRBD1 matches at 8 bases. Germline values: CDR1 LGHNA, CDR2 YSLEER. The CDR3 runs to 15 residues. CDR3 sequence (DNA): TGCGCCAGCAGCCTCGACAGGGGATATTCCTCCGAGCAGTACTTC. Translation gives CASSLDRGYSSEQYF.

Points on this clone: Different DNA sequences within this sample yield the same CDR3. The chain is built from TRBV7-2 and TRBJ2-3; 9 positions agree with TRBD2. Germline V gene data show CDR1 as SGHTA and CDR2 as FQGNSA. This CDR3 region has 15 residues. The V and J ends lost 1 base and 3 bases, in that order; junction bases with no gene match: 2. This CDR3 is CASSLGLAGTDTQYF. CDR3 bases: TGTGCCAGCAGCTTAGGCCTAGCGGGAACAGATACGCAGTATTTT.

This rearrangement joins TRBV19 to TRBJ2-1, with 13 bases that match TRBD2. V gave up 3 bases and J gave up 7 bases; unmatched junction bases: 24. The V gene's germline CDR1 is LNHDA and CDR2 SQIVND (reference sequence). The CDR3 loop spans 22 amino acids. CDR3 in DNA: TGTGCCAGTAGTATTACAGCCGGGAGTGGACTAGCGGGAGTCGCCTCCTCAAATGAGCAGTTCTTC. This translates into CASSITAGSGLAGVASSNEQFF.

V usage is TRBV30 and J usage is TRBJ2-1; D not resolved. Germline CDR1 GTSNPN, CDR2 SVGIG (reference sequence). The CDR3 totals 13 residues. V lost 0 bases to trimming and J lost 6 bases, with 9 bases between them. This chain's CDR3 is CAWSVLRPNEQFF. CDR3 bases: TGTGCCTGGAGTGTACTCAGGCCCAATGAGCAGTTCTTC.

J is TRBJ2-3 and V is TRBV19; 12 nucleotides line up with TRBD2. The CDR3 spans 21 residues. The germline gives CDR1 LNHDA, CDR2 SQIVND (reference sequence). J was trimmed by 4 bases and V by 3 bases; bases with no gene match: 20. CDR3 region: CASSILFAGTSGSPLADTQYF. The CDR3 nucleotides are TGTGCCAGTAGTATTCTCTTCGCCGGGACTAGCGGGTCCCCCCTCGCAGATACGCAGTATTTT.

This clone was observed a single time. The chain employs TRBV4-1 and TRBJ2-7; 10 positions agree with TRBD2. This CDR3 is 15 amino acids long. Germline V lookup: CDR1 MGHRA, CDR2 YSYEKL. The J segment lost 3 bases and the V segment lost 1 base, leaving 3 bases of the junction unmatched. In DNA, the CDR3 is TGCGCCAGCAGCCAAGGGGGACTAGCGAACTACGAGCAGTACTTC. Amino acids: CASSQGGLANYEQYF.